The source of this TCR beta chain is a study of control samples from healthy donors and cancer patients. In its sample, this clone was seen once. This CDR3 has 19 residues. Some clones are missing from TCRdb's copy, which holds only in-frame ones; the method was immunoSEQ multiplex PCR. The sample contains 90,000 to 100,000 clones, about 80% of which appear only once. The sequenced sample consisted of blood. This chain links TRBV21-1 with TRBJ2-1; the D segment call TRBD2 is taken from the table without a DNA check. TRBV21-1 is a pseudogene segment. The clonotype was recovered from a woman in her twenties or thirties in good health. CDR3 coding DNA: TGTGCCAGCAGCAAAGATAGGGAGGGAGTTTCCCTCGGCTACAATGAGCAGTTCTTC. It encodes CASSKDREGVSLGYNEQFF.